A single sample gave rise to the 27 T cell receptor beta chains below, sequenced in a study of T cell responses to AZD1222 COVID-19 vaccine (dated by TCRdb to the early 2020s). The library was generated by the immunoSEQ multiplex PCR assay. Imported from immuneACCESS, the table was reduced by TCRdb to in-frame sequences with V and J called. These copies leave out some clones; in studies compared against another copy, an unresolved V gene accounts for under half, and the cause of the remainder is not known. The sample profile shows 200,000 to 250,000 clones; approximately 94% of them were found once. The leading ten clones occupy roughly 1.8% of the sample. The meaning of the sample's time point label: about 28 days (+/-7) after the second vaccine dose. Explained via the paper, the treatment or condition label denotes: meningococcal conjugate vaccine given as trial control. Source: peripheral blood, taken 28 days after the second dose of the MenACWY control vaccine. The receptors originated from an adult who received the MenACWY meningococcal vaccine as a control.

This sequence joins TRBV7-2 and TRBJ2-7; a possible D gene is TRBD2 (5 bases). V lost 5 bases and J lost 2, with 13 bases in between. This CDR3 spans 14 amino acids. Germline lookup yields CDR1 SGHTA and CDR2 FQGNSA. DNA for the CDR3: TGTGCCAGCAGCCTATCGCCAGCGGCCTACGAGCAGTACTTC. Translated, it gives CASSLSPAAYEQYF.

This chain uses TRBV25-1 with TRBJ2-1, with D maybe TRBD2 (6 bases). V was trimmed by 6 bases and J by 0 bases, leaving 9 bases between them. The CDR3 is 14 amino acids. The germline CDR1 and CDR2 sequences are MGHDK and SYGVNS. The CDR3 loop is CASRGGISYNEQFF. The CDR3 bases are TGTGCCAGCAGGGGCGGGATCTCCTACAATGAGCAGTTCTTC.

J is TRBJ1-4 and V is TRBV7-3; D gene unclear. V lost 2 bases to trimming and J lost 6 bases, with 22 bases between them. The CDR3 is made up of 18 amino acids. Per the germline V gene, CDR1 is SGHTA and CDR2 is FQGTGA. For the CDR3, the DNA is TGTGCCAGCAGCTTAGTGACGACTGGGGAAGAGGTGTATGAAAAACTGTTTTTT. Translating it yields CASSLVTTGEEVYEKLFF.

The chain is built from TRBV6-5 and TRBJ1-6; D unclear. CDR3 length equals 15 residues. The V end lost 0 bases, the J end lost 8 bases, and 11 bases lay between the germline ends. Looked up from germline, CDR1 is MNHEY and CDR2 is SVGAGI. CDR3 sequence: CASSYSRGYDSPLHF. CDR3 DNA: TGTGCCAGCAGTTACTCGAGAGGGTACGATTCACCCCTCCACTTT.

This clone was picked up one time. V is TRBV5-1 and J is TRBJ2-3, with a tentative D call TRBD2 (7 bases). V was pared by 0 bases and J by 8 bases, with 13 bases between. Germline CDR1 is SGHRS and CDR2 is YFSETQ. The CDR3 sequence is 14 residues long. The CDR3 here is CASSLESGGGTQYF. As DNA, the CDR3 is TGCGCCAGCAGCTTGGAGTCGGGGGGCGGTACGCAGTATTTT.

V usage is TRBV19 and J usage is TRBJ1-2; 7 nucleotides align to TRBD1. In germline, CDR1 is LNHDA, CDR2 SQIVND (reference sequence). The CDR3 is 13 residues long. V dropped 5 bases and J dropped 8; count of bases not matched to a gene: 8. In nucleotides, the CDR3 is TGTGCCAGTAGTTCAGAGGGACAGCGAGGCTACACCTTC. Residues: CASSSEGQRGYTF. The full variable domain, with the rest looked up from reference TRBV19 and TRBJ1-2, is DGGITQSPKYLFRKEGQNVTLSCEQNLNHDAMYWYRQDPGQGLRLIYYSQIVNDFQKGDIAEGYSVSREKKESFPLTVTSAQKNPTAFYLCASSSEGQRGYTFGSGTRLTVV.

The rearrangement uses TRBV2 and TRBJ1-1, with D perhaps TRBD1 (5 bases). Germline CDR1 is SNHLY and CDR2 is FYNNEI. This CDR3 has 14 residues. The V end lost 7 bases, the J end lost 5 bases, and 17 bases lay between the germline ends. The CDR3, as DNA: TGTGCCAGCATCGTAAGGGGAGGGTTAACTGAAGCTTTCTTT. It encodes CASIVRGGLTEAFF. Variable domain in full (rest from reference TRBV2 and TRBJ1-1): EPEVTQTPSHQVTQMGQEVILRCVPISNHLYFYWYRQILGQKVEFLVSFYNNEISEKSEIFDDQFSVERPDGSNFTLKIRSTKLEDSAMYFCASIVRGGLTEAFFGQGTRLTVV.

The chain has TRBV21-1 and TRBJ2-7; the tabulated D call, TRBD1, remains unverified against the DNA. TRBV21-1 is listed as a pseudogene. CDR3 size: 18 residues. The CDR3 reads CASSKAPRDREGYYEQYF. The CDR3 DNA reads as TGTGCCAGCAGCAAAGCGCCCCGGGACAGAGAGGGTTACTACGAGCAGTACTTC.

J is TRBJ2-2 and V is TRBV18, with TRBD2 matching 7 bases. With V trimmed by 6 bases and J by 6 bases, 16 bases remained unmatched. The germline CDR1 and CDR2 sequences are KGHSH and LQKENI. The CDR3 covers 17 residues. CDR3 loop: CASSSPRGGSGAGELFF. The CDR3 region has the DNA TGTGCCAGCTCTTCACCACGGGGCGGGAGCGGAGCCGGGGAGCTGTTTTTT.

The chain combines TRBV27 with TRBJ2-7; 14 nucleotides line up with TRBD2. V lost 5 bases to trimming and J lost 5 bases; unmatched junction nucleotides: 8. This CDR3 comprises 16 residues. CDR1 MNHEY and CDR2 SMNVEV come from the germline V gene (reference sequence). The CDR3: CASSPGTSGSTHEQYF. The CDR3 DNA is TGTGCCAGCAGTCCTGGGACTAGCGGGAGTACACACGAGCAGTACTTC.

The V call is TRBV7-8, the J call TRBJ1-5; no clear D. Trimming took 4 bases from V and 2 from J, leaving 9 bases between them. Looked up from germline, CDR1 is SGHVS and CDR2 is FQNEAQ. The CDR3 consists of 14 residues. The CDR3 DNA sequence: TGTGCCAGCAGCTATCGGATCGGCAATCAGCCCCAGCATTTT. Protein product: CASSYRIGNQPQHF.

This clone occurred a few times. The rearrangement joins TRBV7-2 to TRBJ2-1, with 8 positions matching TRBD2. Germline V lookup: CDR1 SGHTA, CDR2 FQGNSA. V shed 4 bases and J 7 bases; nucleotides not matched to a gene: 6. This CDR3 spans 14 amino acids. DNA for the CDR3: TGTGCCAGCAGCTCCGGGACTAGTGTAAATGAGCAGTTCTTC. It specifies CASSSGTSVNEQFF.

This chain links TRBV18 with TRBJ2-3; D remains unclear. Trimming stripped 3 bases from V and 2 bases from J, with 12 bases between. CDR1 KGHSH and CDR2 LQKENI come from the germline V gene. The CDR3 totals 15 residues. The CDR3 DNA reads TGTGCCAGCTCACCCCCCCACGGAACCACAGATACGCAGTATTTT. Its translation is CASSPPHGTTDTQYF.

V is TRBV11-1 and J is TRBJ1-1; 7 positions match TRBD1. The CDR3 is 13 amino acids. V lost 4 bases to trimming and J lost 6 bases; unmatched junction nucleotides: 5. Germline V gives CDR1 SGHAT, CDR2 FQDESV (reference sequence). CDR3: CASSSQGTAEAFF. The CDR3 DNA follows: TGTGCCAGCAGCTCCCAAGGGACAGCTGAAGCTTTCTTT.

V usage is TRBV5-1 and J usage is TRBJ1-6; D call uncertain. CDR1 is SGHRS, CDR2 YFSETQ, per germline. V was trimmed by 3 bases and J by 15 bases, leaving 13 bases between them. This CDR3 contains 12 residues. CDR3 sequence: CASSSEKGLLHF. CDR3 DNA sequence: TGCGCCAGCAGCTCCGAAAAGGGCCTCCTCCACTTT. Full variable domain (rest looked up from reference TRBV5-1 and TRBJ1-6): KAGVTQTPRYLIKTRGQQVTLSCSPISGHRSVSWYQQTPGQGLQFLFEYFSETQRNKGNFPGRFSGRQFSNSRSEMNVSTLELGDSALYLCASSSEKGLLHFGNGTRLTVT.

V gene TRBV15 combines with J gene TRBJ2-1; TRBD2 matches 7 bases. The V and J ends lost 4 bases and 7 bases, in that order; junction bases with no gene match: 13. Looked up from germline, CDR1 is LNHNV and CDR2 is YYDKDF (reference sequence). This CDR3 is built from 16 residues. CDR3 amino acids: CATSIRGDRMGNEQFF. CDR3 nucleotides: TGTGCCACCAGCATACGGGGGGATCGGATGGGGAATGAGCAGTTCTTC.

This clone was picked up one time. The rearrangement links TRBV29-1 to TRBJ1-2; D unresolved. This CDR3 has 13 residues. In germline, CDR1 is SQVTM, CDR2 ANQGSEA. Trimming stripped 5 bases from V and 4 bases from J, with 14 bases between. The CDR3 coding sequence is TGCAGCGTTTCTTCCGCTTCAGGCTATGGCTACACCTTC. This translates into CSVSSASGYGYTF.

The chain employs TRBV30 and TRBJ1-6; D may be TRBD1 (6 bases). CDR1 and CDR2 (germline): GTSNPN, SVGIG (reference sequence). The CDR3 has 14 amino acids. V gave up 3 bases and J gave up 6 bases, with 12 bases separating them. CDR3 coding DNA: TGTGCCTGGAGGCAGGGGATAACTAATTCACCCCTCCACTTT. As protein: CAWRQGITNSPLHF.

This chain joins TRBV5-6 and TRBJ2-7, with D perhaps TRBD1 (6 bases). Germline V gene sequence: CDR1 SGHDT, CDR2 YYEEEE. The CDR3 sequence is 14 residues long. Trimming shortened V by 4 bases and J by 3 bases, and 14 bases separated the two germline ends. CDR3 in DNA: TGTGCCAGCAGCGATGTGAACAGGGACTACGAGCAGTACTTC. Translation gives CASSDVNRDYEQYF.

The J gene is TRBJ1-4, the V gene TRBV10-3; D might be TRBD1 (5 bases). CDR3 size: 14 residues. V gave up 2 bases and J gave up 5 bases, with 9 bases separating them. Germline assignment: CDR1 ENHRY and CDR2 SYGVKD. In DNA, the CDR3 is TGTGCCATCAGTGAGACCGGGGGAAATGAAAAACTGTTTTTT. Protein: CAISETGGNEKLFF.

In this sample, this clone turned up a few times. The V call is TRBV21-1, the J call TRBJ1-1; the table's TRBD1 call for D was not verified on the DNA. TRBV21-1 is noted as a pseudogene. The CDR3 has 17 residues. The CDR3 loop is CASSKGTLRGLNTEAFF. DNA for the CDR3: TGTGCCAGCAGCAAAGGGACACTCAGGGGGCTGAACACTGAAGCTTTCTTT.

The V and J genes are TRBV27 and TRBJ2-2; the match to TRBD2 covers 8 bases. CDR3 length equals 15 residues. Germline CDR1 MNHEY, CDR2 SMNVEV (reference sequence). V gave up 8 bases and J gave up 0 bases; unmatched junction bases: 5. CDR3 in DNA: TGTGCCAGCCAACCGGGACTAGCGAACACCGGGGAGCTGTTTTTT. Its protein product is CASQPGLANTGELFF.

The chain joins TRBV5-1 to TRBJ2-7; TRBD2 agrees at 8 bases. The CDR3 totals 15 residues. Germline trimming cut 0 bases from V and 2 bases from J; bases unmatched to any gene: 4. The germline CDR1 and CDR2 sequences are SGHRS and YFSETQ. As DNA, the CDR3 is TGCGCCAGCAGCTTGGTAGCGGGGAATGCCTACGAGCAGTACTTC. Amino acids: CASSLVAGNAYEQYF. Full variable domain (missing parts from reference TRBV5-1 and TRBJ2-7): KAGVTQTPRYLIKTRGQQVTLSCSPISGHRSVSWYQQTPGQGLQFLFEYFSETQRNKGNFPGRFSGRQFSNSRSEMNVSTLELGDSALYLCASSLVAGNAYEQYFGPGTRLTVT.

This chain uses TRBV6-5 with TRBJ2-3, with unresolved D. The germline CDR1 and CDR2 sequences are MNHEY and SVGAGI. Trimming shortened V by 0 bases and J by 4 bases, and 8 bases separated the two germline ends. CDR3 length equals 14 residues. Here the CDR3 reads CASSYSVGPDTQYF. The CDR3 DNA is TGTGCCAGCAGTTACTCGGTCGGCCCAGATACGCAGTATTTT.

The count of this clone is one. This chain joins TRBV5-1 and TRBJ2-3; no reliable D call. CDR3 size: 12 residues. Germline CDR1 SGHRS, CDR2 YFSETQ. V dropped 7 bases and J dropped 2 bases, with 8 bases sitting between them. For the CDR3, the DNA is TGCGCCAGCGGGTCATTCACAGATACGCAGTATTTT. It translates to CASGSFTDTQYF.

The chain has TRBV6-5 and TRBJ1-1; 8 bases agree with TRBD1. The V gene end was trimmed by 2 bases and the J gene end by 5 bases; junction bases not matched to a gene: 10. Germline V gene sequence: CDR1 MNHEY, CDR2 SVGAGI. This CDR3 is 16 amino acids long. CDR3 nucleotide sequence: TGTGCCAGCAGTTACACACAACAGGGGGGTCGGACTGAAGCTTTCTTT. This codes for CASSYTQQGGRTEAFF.

This chain links TRBV6-5 with TRBJ2-3, with D hard to call. Trimming pared 7 bases from V and 1 base from J, leaving 6 bases between. This CDR3 comprises 12 residues. Germline loops: CDR1 MNHEY, CDR2 SVGAGI. The CDR3 region is CASTGGTDTQYF. The CDR3 DNA reads TGTGCCAGCACTGGAGGCACAGATACGCAGTATTTT.